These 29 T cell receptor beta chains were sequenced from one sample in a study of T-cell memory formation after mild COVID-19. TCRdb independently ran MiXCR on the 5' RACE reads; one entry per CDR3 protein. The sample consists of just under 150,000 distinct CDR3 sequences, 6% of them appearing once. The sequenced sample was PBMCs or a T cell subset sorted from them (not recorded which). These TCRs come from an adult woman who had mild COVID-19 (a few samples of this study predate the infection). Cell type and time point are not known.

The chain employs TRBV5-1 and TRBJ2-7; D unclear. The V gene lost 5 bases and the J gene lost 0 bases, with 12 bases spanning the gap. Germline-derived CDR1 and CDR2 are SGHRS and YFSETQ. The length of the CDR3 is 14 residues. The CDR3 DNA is TGCGCCAGCAGGGCGACTCCCCGCTCCTACGAGCAGTACTTC. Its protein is CASRATPRSYEQYF.

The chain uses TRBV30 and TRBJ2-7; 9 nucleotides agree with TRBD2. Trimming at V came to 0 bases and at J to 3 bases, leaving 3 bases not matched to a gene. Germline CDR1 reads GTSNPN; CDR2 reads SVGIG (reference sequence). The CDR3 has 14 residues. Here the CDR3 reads CAWSVKAGGYEQYF. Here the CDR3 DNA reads TGTGCCTGGAGTGTAAAAGCGGGGGGCTACGAGCAGTACTTC.

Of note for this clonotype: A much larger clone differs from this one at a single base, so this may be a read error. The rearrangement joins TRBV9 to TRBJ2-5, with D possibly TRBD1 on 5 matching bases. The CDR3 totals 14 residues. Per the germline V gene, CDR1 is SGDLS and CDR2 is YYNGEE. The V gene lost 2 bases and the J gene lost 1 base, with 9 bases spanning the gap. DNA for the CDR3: TGTGCCAGCAGCGTGATGGGGCTCCAAGAGACCCAGTACTTC. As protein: CASSVMGLQETQYF.

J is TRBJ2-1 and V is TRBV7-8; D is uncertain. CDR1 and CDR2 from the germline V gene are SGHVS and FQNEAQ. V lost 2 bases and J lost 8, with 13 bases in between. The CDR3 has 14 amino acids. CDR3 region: CASSLREGTDEQFF. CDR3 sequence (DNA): TGTGCCAGCAGCTTACGAGAAGGTACAGATGAGCAGTTCTTC.

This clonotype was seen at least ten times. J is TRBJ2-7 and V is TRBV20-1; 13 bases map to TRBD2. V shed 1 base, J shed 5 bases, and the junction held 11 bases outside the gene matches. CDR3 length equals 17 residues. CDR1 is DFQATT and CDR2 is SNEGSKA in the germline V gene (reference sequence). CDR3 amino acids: CSARALLAGGPRNEQYF. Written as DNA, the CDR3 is TGCAGTGCTAGAGCCCTACTAGCGGGAGGGCCAAGGAACGAGCAGTACTTC.

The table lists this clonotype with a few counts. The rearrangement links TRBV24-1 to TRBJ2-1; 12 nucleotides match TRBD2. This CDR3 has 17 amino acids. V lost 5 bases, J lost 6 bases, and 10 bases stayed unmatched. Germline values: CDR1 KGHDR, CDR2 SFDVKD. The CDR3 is CATSAVRVLAGGNEQFF. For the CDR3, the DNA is TGTGCCACCAGTGCCGTAAGGGTACTAGCGGGAGGCAATGAGCAGTTCTTC.

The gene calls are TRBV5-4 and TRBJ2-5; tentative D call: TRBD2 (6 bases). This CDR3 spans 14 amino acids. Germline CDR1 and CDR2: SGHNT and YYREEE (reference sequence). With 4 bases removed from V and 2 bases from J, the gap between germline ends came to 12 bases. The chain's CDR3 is CASSPPGVQETQYF. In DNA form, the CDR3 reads TGTGCCAGCAGCCCCCCGGGAGTTCAAGAGACCCAGTACTTC.

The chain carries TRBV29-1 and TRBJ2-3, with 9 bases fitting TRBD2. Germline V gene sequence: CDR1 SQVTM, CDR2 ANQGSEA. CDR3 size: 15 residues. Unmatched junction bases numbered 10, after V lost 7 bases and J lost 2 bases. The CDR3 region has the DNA TGCAGCGCCCTAGGGCGGGAGGGAGTCACAGATACGCAGTATTTT. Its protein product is CSALGREGVTDTQYF.

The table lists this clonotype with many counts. CDR3 in DNA: TGCAGTGCTTTAGGGACTGGCAACGGGGAGCAGTTCTTC. Translating it yields CSALGTGNGEQFF. The V gene is TRBV20-1, the J gene TRBJ2-1; perhaps TRBD2 as D (6 bases). Germline V lookup: CDR1 DFQATT, CDR2 SNEGSKA (reference sequence). The CDR3 has 13 amino acids. With 5 bases removed from V and 10 bases from J, the gap between germline ends came to 18 bases.

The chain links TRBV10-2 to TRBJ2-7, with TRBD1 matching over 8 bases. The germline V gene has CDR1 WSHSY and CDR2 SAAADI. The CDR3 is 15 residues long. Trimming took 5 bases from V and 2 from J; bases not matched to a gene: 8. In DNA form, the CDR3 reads TGCGCCAGCAGTTGGGACGGGACAGGACCCTACGAGCAGTACTTC. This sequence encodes CASSWDGTGPYEQYF.

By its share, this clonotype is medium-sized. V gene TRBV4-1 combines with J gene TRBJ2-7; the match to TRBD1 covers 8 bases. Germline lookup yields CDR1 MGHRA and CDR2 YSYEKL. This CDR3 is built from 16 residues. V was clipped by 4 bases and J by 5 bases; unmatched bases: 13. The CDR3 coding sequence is TGCGCCAGCAGCCCCGGGGTCCTGGACAGGGCCCACGAGCAGTACTTC. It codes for CASSPGVLDRAHEQYF.

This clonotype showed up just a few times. The CDR3 sequence is CASSYSSGSVEQYF. CDR3 sequence (DNA): TGTGCCAGCAGCTACTCTAGCGGGAGCGTCGAGCAGTACTTC. The chain combines TRBV7-2 with TRBJ2-7, with 10 bases matching TRBD2. This CDR3 has 14 residues. Germline-derived CDR1 and CDR2 are SGHTA and FQGNSA. Losses at the gene ends were 4 bases for V and 6 bases for J; bases not matched to a gene: 6.

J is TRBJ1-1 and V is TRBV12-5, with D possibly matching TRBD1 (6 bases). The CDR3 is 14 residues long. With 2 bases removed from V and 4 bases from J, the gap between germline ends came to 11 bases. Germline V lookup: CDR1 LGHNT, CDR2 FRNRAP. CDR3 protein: CASGLQGTSTEAFF. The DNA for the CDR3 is TGTGCTAGTGGTTTGCAGGGGACCTCCACTGAAGCTTTCTTT.

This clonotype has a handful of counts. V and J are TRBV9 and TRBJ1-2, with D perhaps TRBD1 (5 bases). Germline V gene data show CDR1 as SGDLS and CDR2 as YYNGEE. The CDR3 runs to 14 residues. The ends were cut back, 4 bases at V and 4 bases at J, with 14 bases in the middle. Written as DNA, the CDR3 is TGTGCCAGCAGCCCCTCCCAGGGTCGCTATGGCTACACCTTC. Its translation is CASSPSQGRYGYTF.

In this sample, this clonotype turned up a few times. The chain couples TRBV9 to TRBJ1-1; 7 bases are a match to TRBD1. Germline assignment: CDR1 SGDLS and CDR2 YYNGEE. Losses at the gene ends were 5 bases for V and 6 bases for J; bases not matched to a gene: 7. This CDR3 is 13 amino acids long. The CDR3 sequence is CASRGDRVAEAFF. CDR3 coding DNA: TGTGCCAGCAGGGGAGACAGGGTAGCTGAAGCTTTCTTT. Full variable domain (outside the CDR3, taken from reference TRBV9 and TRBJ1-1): DSGVTQTPKHLITATGQRVTLRCSPRSGDLSVYWYQQSLDQGLQFLIQYYNGEERAKGNILERFSAQQFPDLHSELNLSSLELGDSALYFCASRGDRVAEAFFGQGTRLTVV.

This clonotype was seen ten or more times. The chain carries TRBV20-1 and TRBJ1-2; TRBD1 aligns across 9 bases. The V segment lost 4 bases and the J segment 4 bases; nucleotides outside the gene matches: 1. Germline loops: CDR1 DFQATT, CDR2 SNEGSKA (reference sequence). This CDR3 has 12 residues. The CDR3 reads CSAKTGGYGYTF. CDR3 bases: TGCAGTGCTAAGACAGGGGGCTATGGCTACACCTTC.

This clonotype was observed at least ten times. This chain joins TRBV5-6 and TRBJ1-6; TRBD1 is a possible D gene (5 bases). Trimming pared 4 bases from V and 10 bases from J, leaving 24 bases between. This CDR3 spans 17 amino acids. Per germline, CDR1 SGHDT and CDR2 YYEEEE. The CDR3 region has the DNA TGTGCCAGCAGCCCGAGCCTCAGGGCCGGAGGTGAATCACCCCTCCACTTT. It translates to CASSPSLRAGGESPLHF. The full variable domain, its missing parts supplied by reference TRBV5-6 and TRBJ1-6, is DAGVTQSPTHLIKTRGQQVTLRCSPKSGHDTVSWYQQALGQGPQFIFQYYEEEERQRGNFPDRFSGHQFPNYSSELNVNALLLGDSALYLCASSPSLRAGGESPLHFGNGTRLTVT.

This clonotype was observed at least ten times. CDR3 nucleotides: TGTGCCAGCAGCCTCGGCGCGTACCACGAGCAGTACTTC. This codes for CASSLGAYHEQYF. The chain couples TRBV7-9 to TRBJ2-7; D is unresolved. This CDR3 has 13 residues. With 5 bases removed from V and 5 bases from J, the gap between germline ends came to 13 bases. From germline, CDR1 is SEHNR and CDR2 FQNEAQ (reference sequence).

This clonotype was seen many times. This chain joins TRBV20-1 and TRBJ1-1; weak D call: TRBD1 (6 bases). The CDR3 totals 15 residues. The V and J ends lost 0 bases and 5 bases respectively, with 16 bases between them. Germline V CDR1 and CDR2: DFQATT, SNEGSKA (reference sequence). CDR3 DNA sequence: TGCAGTGCTAGAGATCCTGCAGGGGCAGGAACTGAAGCTTTCTTT. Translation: CSARDPAGAGTEAFF.

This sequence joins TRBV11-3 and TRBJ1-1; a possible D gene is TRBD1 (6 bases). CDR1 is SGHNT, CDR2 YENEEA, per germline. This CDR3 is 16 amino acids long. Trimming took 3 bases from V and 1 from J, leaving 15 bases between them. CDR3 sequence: CASSLTSLQGNTEAFF. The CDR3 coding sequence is TGTGCCAGCAGCTTGACCTCATTACAGGGGAACACTGAAGCTTTCTTT.

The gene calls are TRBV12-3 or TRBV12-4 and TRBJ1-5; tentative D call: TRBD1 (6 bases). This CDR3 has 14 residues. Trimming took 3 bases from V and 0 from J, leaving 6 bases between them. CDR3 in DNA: TGTGCCAGCAGTTTGGGGGCTAGCAATCAGCCCCAGCATTTT. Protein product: CASSLGASNQPQHF.

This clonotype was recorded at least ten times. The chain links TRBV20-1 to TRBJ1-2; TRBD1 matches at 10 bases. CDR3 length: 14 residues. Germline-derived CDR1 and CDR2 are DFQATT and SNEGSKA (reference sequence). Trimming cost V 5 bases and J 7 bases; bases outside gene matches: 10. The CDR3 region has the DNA TGCAGTGCTGGCGGGGACAGGGGAAAATTTGGCTACACCTTC. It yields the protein CSAGGDRGKFGYTF.

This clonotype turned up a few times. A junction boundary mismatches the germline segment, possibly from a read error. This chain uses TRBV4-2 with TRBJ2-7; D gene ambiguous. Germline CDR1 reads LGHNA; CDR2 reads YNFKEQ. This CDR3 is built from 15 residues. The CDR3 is CASSQEGRSSFEQYF. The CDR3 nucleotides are TGTGCCAGCAGCCAAGAAGGGCGGTCATCCTTCGAGCAGTACTTC.

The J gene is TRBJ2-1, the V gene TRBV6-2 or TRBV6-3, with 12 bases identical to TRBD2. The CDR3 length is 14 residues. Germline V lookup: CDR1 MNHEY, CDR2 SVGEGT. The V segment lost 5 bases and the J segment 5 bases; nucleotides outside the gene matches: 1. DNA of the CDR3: TGTGCCAGCAGTAGACTAGCGGGAGACAATGAGCAGTTCTTC. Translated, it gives CASSRLAGDNEQFF.

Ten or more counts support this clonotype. This chain's CDR3 is CASSLTGIPGTEAFF. The CDR3, as DNA: TGTGCCAGCAGCCTAACCGGGATACCGGGCACTGAAGCTTTCTTT. The J gene is TRBJ1-1, the V gene TRBV7-9; D gene unclear. This CDR3 has 15 amino acids. Germline assignment: CDR1 SEHNR and CDR2 FQNEAQ (reference sequence). Trimming stripped 5 bases from V and 4 bases from J, with 17 bases between.

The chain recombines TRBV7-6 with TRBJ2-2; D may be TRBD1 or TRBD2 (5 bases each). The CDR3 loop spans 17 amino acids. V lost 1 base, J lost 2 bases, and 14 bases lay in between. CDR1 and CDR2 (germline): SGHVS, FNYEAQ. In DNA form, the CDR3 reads TGTGCCAGCAGCTTAGTGGGGTCTGGGACCAACACCGGGGAGCTGTTTTTT. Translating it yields CASSLVGSGTNTGELFF.

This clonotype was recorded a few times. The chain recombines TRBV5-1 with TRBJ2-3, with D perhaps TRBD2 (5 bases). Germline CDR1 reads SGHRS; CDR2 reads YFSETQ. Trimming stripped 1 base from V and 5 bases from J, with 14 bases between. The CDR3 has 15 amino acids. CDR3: CASSLRELKIDTQYF. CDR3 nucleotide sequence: TGCGCCAGCAGCTTGAGGGAGCTTAAGATAGATACGCAGTATTTT.

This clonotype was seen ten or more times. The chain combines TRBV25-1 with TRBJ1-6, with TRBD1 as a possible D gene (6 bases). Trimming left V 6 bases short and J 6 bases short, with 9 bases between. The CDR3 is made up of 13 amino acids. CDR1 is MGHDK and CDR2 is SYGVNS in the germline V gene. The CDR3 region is CASRRTVNSPLHF. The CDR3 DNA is TGTGCCAGCAGAAGGACAGTTAATTCACCCCTCCACTTT. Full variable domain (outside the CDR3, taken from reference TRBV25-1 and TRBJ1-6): EADIYQTPRYLVIGTGKKITLECSQTMGHDKMYWYQQDPGMELHLIHYSYGVNSTEKGDLSSESTVSRIRTEHFPLTLESARPSHTSQYLCASRRTVNSPLHFGNGTRLTVT.

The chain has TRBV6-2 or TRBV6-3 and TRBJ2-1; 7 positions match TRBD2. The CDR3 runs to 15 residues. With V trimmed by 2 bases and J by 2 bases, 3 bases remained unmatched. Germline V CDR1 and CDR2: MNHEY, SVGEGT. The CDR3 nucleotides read TGTGCCAGCAGTTACGGGAGGGATCCCTACAATGAGCAGTTCTTC. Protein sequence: CASSYGRDPYNEQFF.